Following are 17 T cell receptor beta chains from one sample sequenced in a study of technical replicates of blood from a handful of donors. TCRdb keeps only in-frame clones here, not all; method: immunoSEQ multiplex PCR. Among around 80,000 clones listed, around nine tenths were seen once. Sequenced material: T cells isolated from PBMCs. These receptors all come from a human donor in good health.

This chain uses TRBV5-5 with TRBJ2-3; D possibly corresponds to TRBD2 (6 bases). The CDR3 has 17 residues. V was cut by 1 base and J by 0 bases, with 15 bases left in between. Germline CDR1 and CDR2: SGHKS and YYEKEE (reference sequence). The CDR3 DNA reads as TGTGCCAGCAGCTTGTATCTTGGGGGGAGAAGCACAGATACGCAGTATTTT. It encodes CASSLYLGGRSTDTQYF.

This chain joins TRBV7-9 and TRBJ2-3; 9 positions agree with TRBD1. The V segment lost 6 bases and the J segment 4 bases; nucleotides outside the gene matches: 11. Germline assignment: CDR1 SEHNR and CDR2 FQNEAQ (reference sequence). There are 16 residues in the CDR3. The CDR3 here is CASRPGTGWPSDTQYF. CDR3 sequence (DNA): TGTGCCAGCAGGCCGGGGACAGGGTGGCCATCAGATACGCAGTATTTT.

The count of this clone is one. J is TRBJ1-3 and V is TRBV6-5, with D possibly matching TRBD1 (5 bases). The CDR3 is made up of 14 amino acids. With 9 bases removed from V and 0 bases from J, the gap between germline ends came to 12 bases. Germline V CDR1 and CDR2: MNHEY, SVGAGI. CDR3 residues: CASKQVNSGNTIYF. CDR3 bases: TGTGCCAGTAAACAGGTTAACTCTGGAAACACCATATATTTT.

This clone was seen just once. This rearrangement joins TRBV5-1 to TRBJ2-7; 7 nucleotides agree with TRBD2. Germline loops: CDR1 SGHRS, CDR2 YFSETQ. This CDR3 has 16 amino acids. J lost 1 base, V lost 4 bases, and 11 bases had no gene match. CDR3 in DNA: TGCGCCAGCAGCCCTCGCCCAGCGGGGAGATCCTACGAGCAGTACTTC. It specifies CASSPRPAGRSYEQYF.

V usage is TRBV29-1 and J usage is TRBJ2-1, with 9 bases lining up with TRBD1. CDR3 length equals 14 residues. V was pared by 5 bases and J by 7 bases, with 9 bases of the junction left unmatched. Germline CDR1 SQVTM, CDR2 ANQGSEA. The CDR3 bases are TGCAGCGTTTCCACCGGGACAGGGCTTAATGAGCAGTTCTTC. Its translation is CSVSTGTGLNEQFF.

This chain uses TRBV28 with TRBJ2-7; 8 bases align to TRBD1. With 4 bases clipped from V and 4 bases from J, the junction kept 15 bases outside the gene matches. The CDR3 contains 17 residues. From germline, CDR1 is MDHEN and CDR2 SYDVKM. The CDR3 protein is CASSSIGGTGRPYEQYF. CDR3 coding DNA: TGTGCCAGCAGTTCAATCGGCGGGACAGGAAGGCCGTACGAGCAGTACTTC.

V and J are TRBV5-4 and TRBJ2-7, with 7 bases that match TRBD2. V was pared by 1 base and J by 0 bases, with 4 bases of the junction left unmatched. Germline assignment: CDR1 SGHNT and CDR2 YYREEE (reference sequence). The CDR3 sequence is 15 residues long. The CDR3 nucleotides read TGTGCCAGCAGCTTGTTGGGCGGGAGCTCCTACGAGCAGTACTTC. Its protein is CASSLLGGSSYEQYF.

The CDR3 nucleotides are TGTGCCAGTAGTTCGGGACTAGCGCCGCAAGAGACCCAGTACTTC. Translation gives CASSSGLAPQETQYF. The chain joins TRBV19 to TRBJ2-5; 10 nucleotides agree with TRBD2. Germline values: CDR1 LNHDA, CDR2 SQIVND (reference sequence). The J segment lost 2 bases and the V segment lost 5 bases, leaving 5 bases of the junction unmatched. The CDR3 spans 15 residues. Variable domain in full (rest from reference TRBV19 and TRBJ2-5): DGGITQSPKYLFRKEGQNVTLSCEQNLNHDAMYWYRQDPGQGLRLIYYSQIVNDFQKGDIAEGYSVSREKKESFPLTVTSAQKNPTAFYLCASSSGLAPQETQYFGPGTRLLVL.

V and J are TRBV5-6 and TRBJ2-1; D gene ambiguous. This CDR3 has 13 residues. Trimming shortened V by 7 bases and J by 10 bases, and 18 bases separated the two germline ends. Germline loops: CDR1 SGHDT, CDR2 YYEEEE. The CDR3 DNA follows: TGTGCCAGCTCAGTTCTCTCGGGTGGGGAGCAGTTCTTC. Translated: CASSVLSGGEQFF.

In this sample, this clone turned up once. The CDR3 loop reads CASSFDRGSSYEQYF. CDR3 bases: TGTGCCAGCAGCTTTGACAGGGGGAGCTCCTACGAGCAGTACTTC. The chain employs TRBV7-8 and TRBJ2-7; 9 bases align to TRBD1. The ends lost 3 bases at V and 0 bases at J; junction bases unmatched: 3. The CDR3 extends over 15 amino acids. CDR1 and CDR2 (germline): SGHVS, FQNEAQ.

V usage is TRBV10-3 and J usage is TRBJ1-2; 10 bases map to TRBD1. CDR3 length equals 15 residues. CDR1 is ENHRY and CDR2 is SYGVKD in the germline V gene. After removal of 3 bases from V and 2 bases from J, the junction contained 3 bases not matched to a gene. The CDR3 DNA reads TGTGCCATCAGTGACTGGGACAGGGGAAACTATGGCTACACCTTC. Translated: CAISDWDRGNYGYTF.

The rearrangement links TRBV5-1 to TRBJ1-5, with TRBD1 as a possible D gene (5 bases). V was cut by 3 bases and J by 12 bases, with 16 bases left in between. Per germline, CDR1 SGHRS and CDR2 YFSETQ. The CDR3 totals 13 residues. This CDR3 is CASSWGSQERQHF. CDR3 in DNA: TGCGCCAGCAGCTGGGGATCACAGGAGCGCCAGCATTTT.

This clone has more than one count but fewer than ten. This chain connects TRBV28 to TRBJ1-1, with D possibly matching TRBD1 (6 bases). Per the germline V gene, CDR1 is MDHEN and CDR2 is SYDVKM. The CDR3 sequence is 13 residues long. Trimming took 1 base from V and 7 from J, leaving 10 bases between them. CDR3 sequence (DNA): TGTGCCAGCAGTTTATCAGGGGTTTATGAAGCTTTCTTT. Translation: CASSLSGVYEAFF.

The chain uses TRBV2 and TRBJ1-5; possible D gene TRBD1, 5 bases. Deletions cut 4 bases from V and 2 bases from J, with 9 bases between. CDR1 SNHLY and CDR2 FYNNEI come from the germline V gene. The CDR3 extends over 14 amino acids. CDR3 sequence: CASSAGRGNQPQHF. The CDR3, as DNA: TGTGCCAGCAGTGCAGGGAGGGGCAATCAGCCCCAGCATTTT.

The rearrangement links TRBV5-1 to TRBJ1-1; TRBD1 might be the D (5 bases). Per germline, CDR1 SGHRS and CDR2 YFSETQ. Trimming left V 0 bases short and J 6 bases short, with 12 bases between. This CDR3 is built from 14 residues. The CDR3 DNA reads as TGCGCCAGCAGCTTGGGGGGGGACCGGGCTGAAGCTTTCTTT. Its protein is CASSLGGDRAEAFF.

The chain combines TRBV5-6 with TRBJ1-5; maybe TRBD1 (5 bases). CDR3 length equals 19 residues. The ends were cut back, 0 bases at V and 0 bases at J, with 19 bases in the middle. Germline CDR1 and CDR2: SGHDT and YYEEEE. In DNA form, the CDR3 reads TGTGCCAGCAGCTTGGGGGGCGTATACGATTGGTATAGCAATCAGCCCCAGCATTTT. It codes for CASSLGGVYDWYSNQPQHF. Full variable domain (missing parts from reference TRBV5-6 and TRBJ1-5): DAGVTQSPTHLIKTRGQQVTLRCSPKSGHDTVSWYQQALGQGPQFIFQYYEEEERQRGNFPDRFSGHQFPNYSSELNVNALLLGDSALYLCASSLGGVYDWYSNQPQHFGDGTRLSIL.

V is TRBV4-1 and J is TRBJ2-7; 12 bases fit TRBD2. The ends lost 2 bases at V and 5 bases at J; junction bases unmatched: 7. This CDR3 has 16 amino acids. Germline CDR1 MGHRA, CDR2 YSYEKL. The CDR3 reads CASSQQTSGGKNEQYF. In nucleotides, the CDR3 is TGCGCCAGCAGCCAACAAACTAGCGGGGGGAAGAACGAGCAGTACTTC.